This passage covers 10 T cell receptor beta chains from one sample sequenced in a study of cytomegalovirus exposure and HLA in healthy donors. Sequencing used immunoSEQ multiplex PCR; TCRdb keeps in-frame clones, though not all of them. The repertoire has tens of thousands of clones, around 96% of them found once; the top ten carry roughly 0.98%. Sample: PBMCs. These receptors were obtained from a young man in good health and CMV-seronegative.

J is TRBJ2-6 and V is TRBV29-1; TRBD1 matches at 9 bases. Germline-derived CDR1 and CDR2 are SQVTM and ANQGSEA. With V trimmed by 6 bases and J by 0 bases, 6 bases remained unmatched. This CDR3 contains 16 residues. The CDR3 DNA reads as TGCAGCGTCCCTGGACAGGGGAGCTCTGGGGCCAACGTCCTGACTTTC. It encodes CSVPGQGSSGANVLTF.

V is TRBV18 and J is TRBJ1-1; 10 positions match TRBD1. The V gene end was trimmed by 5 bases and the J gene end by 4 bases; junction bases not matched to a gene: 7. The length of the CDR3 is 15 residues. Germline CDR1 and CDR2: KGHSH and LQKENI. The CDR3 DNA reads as TGTGCCAGCTCATCTCGACAGGGGGCCAGCACTGAAGCTTTCTTT. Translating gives CASSSRQGASTEAFF.

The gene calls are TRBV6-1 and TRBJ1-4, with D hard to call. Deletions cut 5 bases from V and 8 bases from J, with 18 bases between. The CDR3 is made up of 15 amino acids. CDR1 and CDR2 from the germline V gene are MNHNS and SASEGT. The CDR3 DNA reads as TGTGCCAGCAGTATTTTATCGAACAGAGGGGAAAAACTGTTTTTT. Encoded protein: CASSILSNRGEKLFF.

The CDR3 here is CAWSPGNTIYF. The CDR3 DNA is TGTGCCTGGAGTCCAGGAAACACCATATATTTT. The V gene is TRBV30, the J gene TRBJ1-3; D not certain. Trimming took 2 bases from V and 4 from J, leaving 3 bases between them. Germline lookup yields CDR1 GTSNPN and CDR2 SVGIG (reference sequence). The CDR3 consists of 11 residues.

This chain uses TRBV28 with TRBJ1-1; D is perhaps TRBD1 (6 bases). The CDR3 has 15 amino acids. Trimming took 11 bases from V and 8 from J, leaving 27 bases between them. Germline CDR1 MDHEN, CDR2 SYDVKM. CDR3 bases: TGTGCCTACACATCAAACAGGGTCGGCGAGCCCGAAGCTTTCTTT. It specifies CAYTSNRVGEPEAFF.

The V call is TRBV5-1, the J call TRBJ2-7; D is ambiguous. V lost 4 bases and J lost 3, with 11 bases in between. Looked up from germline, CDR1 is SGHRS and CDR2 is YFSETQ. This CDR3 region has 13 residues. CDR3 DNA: TGCGCCAGCAGCCCGGCTAGATACTACGAGCAGTACTTC. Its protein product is CASSPARYYEQYF.

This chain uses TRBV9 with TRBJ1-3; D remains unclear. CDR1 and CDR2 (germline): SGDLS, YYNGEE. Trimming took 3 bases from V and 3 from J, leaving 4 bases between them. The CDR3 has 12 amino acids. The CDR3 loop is CASSASGNTIYF. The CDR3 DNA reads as TGTGCCAGCAGCGCGAGTGGAAACACCATATATTTT.

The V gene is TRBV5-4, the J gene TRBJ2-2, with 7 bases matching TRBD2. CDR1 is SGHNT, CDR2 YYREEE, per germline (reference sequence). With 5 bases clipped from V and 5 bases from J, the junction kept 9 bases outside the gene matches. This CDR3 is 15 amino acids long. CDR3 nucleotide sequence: TGTGCCAGCAGAATGCGTGGTAGCGGGACCGGGGAGCTGTTTTTT. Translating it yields CASRMRGSGTGELFF.

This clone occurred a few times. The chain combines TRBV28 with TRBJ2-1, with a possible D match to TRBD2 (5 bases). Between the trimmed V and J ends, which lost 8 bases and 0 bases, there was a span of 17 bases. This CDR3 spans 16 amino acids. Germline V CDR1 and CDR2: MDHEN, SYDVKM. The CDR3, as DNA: TGTGCCAGCTCGCCGAAAAGGAGGACCTCCTACAATGAGCAGTTCTTC. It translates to CASSPKRRTSYNEQFF.

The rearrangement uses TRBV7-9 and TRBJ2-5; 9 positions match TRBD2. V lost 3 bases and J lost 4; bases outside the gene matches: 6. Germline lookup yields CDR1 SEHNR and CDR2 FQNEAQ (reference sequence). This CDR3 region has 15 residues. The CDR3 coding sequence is TGTGCCAGCAGCTTCTCTAGCGGGATTTCAGAGACCCAGTACTTC. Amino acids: CASSFSSGISETQYF.